This T cell receptor beta chain was sequenced for a study of blood T cell repertoires in COVID-19. Turning to the study itself: Donors in the United States, Italy and Spain gave samples during acute or convalescent COVID-19. T cells, B-cell-depleted T cells, or PBMCs provided the cDNA or gDNA that served as material.

Original processing methods: Nucleated cell number was recorded as an estimate derived from reference gene primer amplification. The repertoire was sequenced with immunoSEQ multiplex PCR; TCRdb's copy has only in-frame clones and lacks some. V and J calls plus clone size are reproduced from that table; the DNA served to infer D and trimming. The repertoire holds about 230,000 clones, with 80% to 85% as singletons. The germline V gene has CDR1 MNHEY and CDR2 SMNVEV (reference sequence). The V end lost 6 bases, the J end lost 6 bases, and 15 bases lay between the germline ends. The CDR3 contains 14 residues.

The rearrangement uses TRBV27 and TRBJ2-1; TRBD2 might be the D (5 bases). The origin of this receptor is a man between 45 and 60 years old with active or convalescent COVID-19. The sequenced sample consisted of peripheral blood. The CDR3 coding sequence is TGTGCCAGCAGCCCTACCCAGGCGGGCAATGAGCAGTTCTTC. This codes for CASSPTQAGNEQFF.